This T cell receptor beta chain is drawn from a study of T cells after yellow fever vaccination (dated by TCRdb to about 2019). Looking at the study overall: Libraries from fractions with low cell numbers were prepared with the SMART-Seq v4 Ultra Low Input RNA kit. To track T-cell clones before and after primary and booster YFV17D yellow fever vaccination, bulk TCR alpha and beta repertoires were sequenced longitudinally. Two healthy male donors made up the cohort, one aged 18 to 30 years and the other aged 30 to 40 years. Bulk PBMC replicates and cell subsets were isolated from blood drawn at multiple timepoints before and after both primary and secondary immunization.

V is trimmed back by 10 bases and J by 3 bases, and the junction contains 4 bases that no gene match accounts for. The germline V gene provides CDR1 SNHLY and CDR2 FYNNEI. The CDR3 starts with the cysteine, ends with the phenylalanine, and has 13 residues. The retained sequence is limited to the CDR3, 39 bases, with the frame set at the first base. This clonotype was detected only a few times. The antigen it recognizes is unknown. No much larger clone exists at a distance of one base, and base qualities are not known. TCR cDNA was synthesized by 5'RACE template switching, which introduced a universal primer site and unique molecular identifiers. cDNA synthesis was primed from both the TCR alpha and TCR beta constant segments. Two PCR steps were used to amplify libraries, with sample barcodes and sequencing adapters being added in the second step. Sequencing of libraries was performed on Illumina HiSeq 2500 (2x100 bp) or NovaSeq (2x150 bp). The paper's data handling went like this. Reads were demultiplexed and collapsed into UMI consensus sequences with MIGEC, and V(D)J alignment was performed with MiXCR. Vaccine-responding clonotypes were defined with edgeR using replicate PBMC samples, requiring FDR below 0.01 and a log2 fold change above 5 up to day 15. Each bulk clonotype was labeled CD4 or CD8 based on which sequenced repertoire, CD4 or CD8, contained the clonotype at higher abundance. TCRdb reran the public reads through fastp at Q25 and MiXCR, keeping productive beta chains. Under each unique CDR3 protein, matching rows form one entry showing the most common genes and DNA. TCRdb, not the authors, supplied the V and J calls. A total of about 110,000 distinct CDR3 sequences appear in this sample, 8.4% of them only once. Of the sample, 25% is held by the ten largest clones.

The treatment or condition label corresponds to: live attenuated yellow fever vaccine strain. PBMCs were isolated from peripheral blood using a standard Ficoll-Paque protocol. Dynabeads CD4 and CD8 positive selection kits were used to isolate CD4 and CD8 T-cell fractions. RNA was extracted with TriZol from bulk PBMCs, CD4 and CD8 fractions, and dextramer-positive and dextramer-negative fractions. Overall study outcomes, separate from this receptor: After the booster, most of the clones that had expanded following primary vaccination were detected again (around 95% of CD4 and around 87% of CD8), which suggests that memory was broadly maintained. A small fraction of clonotypes showed up in both the CD4 and CD8 compartments, probably as a result of convergent recombination. Compared with the primary T-cell response, the secondary T-cell response was weaker but faster, peaking on day 5 rather than day 15. Because the study included only a couple of donors, the extent to which the findings can be generalized is limited. Because abundant contaminating clonotypes from the bulk population could be contained in FACS-sorted repertoires, computational filtering was required.

The chain is made from TRBV2 and TRBJ1-5, with 9 central nucleotides matching TRBD1. Sequenced material: CD8+ T cells sorted from PBMCs, taken 45 days after the yellow fever booster vaccination. The receptor comes from a man under 40 who received the YFV17D yellow fever vaccine. This receptor carries the CDR3 CATTGGVNQPQHF. Here is the DNA: TGTGCCACCACAGGGGGCGTCAATCAGCCCCAGCATTTT.